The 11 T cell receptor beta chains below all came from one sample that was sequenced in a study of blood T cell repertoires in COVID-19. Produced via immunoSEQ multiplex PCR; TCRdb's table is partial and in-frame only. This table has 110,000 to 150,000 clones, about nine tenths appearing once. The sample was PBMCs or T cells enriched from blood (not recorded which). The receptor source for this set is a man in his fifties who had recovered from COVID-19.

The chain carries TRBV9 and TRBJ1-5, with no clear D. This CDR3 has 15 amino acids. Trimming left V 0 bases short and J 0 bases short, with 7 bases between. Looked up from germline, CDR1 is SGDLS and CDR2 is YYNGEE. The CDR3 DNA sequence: TGTGCCAGCAGCGTAGGGCCGAATAGCAATCAGCCCCAGCATTTT. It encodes CASSVGPNSNQPQHF.

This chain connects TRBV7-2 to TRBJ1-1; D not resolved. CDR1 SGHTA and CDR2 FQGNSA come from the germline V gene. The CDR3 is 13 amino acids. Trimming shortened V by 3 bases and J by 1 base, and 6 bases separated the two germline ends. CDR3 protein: CASSLSRNTEAFF. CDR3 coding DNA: TGTGCCAGCAGCTTGAGTCGGAACACTGAAGCTTTCTTT.

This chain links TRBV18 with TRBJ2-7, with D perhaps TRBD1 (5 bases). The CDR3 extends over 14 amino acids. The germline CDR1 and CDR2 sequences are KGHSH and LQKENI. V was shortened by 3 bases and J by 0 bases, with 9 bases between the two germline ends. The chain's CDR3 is CASSPTASSYEQYV. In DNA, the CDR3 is TGTGCCAGCTCACCGACAGCCAGCTCCTACGAGCAGTACGTC.

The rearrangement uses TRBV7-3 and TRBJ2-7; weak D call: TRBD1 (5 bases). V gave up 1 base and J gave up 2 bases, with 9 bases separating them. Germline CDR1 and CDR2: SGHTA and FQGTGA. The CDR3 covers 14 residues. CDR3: CASSLNAGTYEQYF. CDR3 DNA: TGTGCCAGCAGCTTAAACGCAGGGACCTACGAGCAGTACTTC.

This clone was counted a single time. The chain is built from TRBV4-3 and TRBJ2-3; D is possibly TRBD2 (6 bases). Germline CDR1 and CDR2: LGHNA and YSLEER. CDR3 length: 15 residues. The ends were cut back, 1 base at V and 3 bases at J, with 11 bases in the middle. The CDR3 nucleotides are TGCGCCAGCAGCCAAGCCCTAGCGCTAACAGATACGCAGTATTTT. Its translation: CASSQALALTDTQYF.

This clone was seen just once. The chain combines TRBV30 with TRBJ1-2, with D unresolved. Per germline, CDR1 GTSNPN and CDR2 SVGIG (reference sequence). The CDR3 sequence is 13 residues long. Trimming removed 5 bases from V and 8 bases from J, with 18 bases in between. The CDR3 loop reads CAWGPRRWSGYTF. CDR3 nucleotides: TGTGCCTGGGGCCCGCGGCGGTGGAGCGGCTACACCTTC.

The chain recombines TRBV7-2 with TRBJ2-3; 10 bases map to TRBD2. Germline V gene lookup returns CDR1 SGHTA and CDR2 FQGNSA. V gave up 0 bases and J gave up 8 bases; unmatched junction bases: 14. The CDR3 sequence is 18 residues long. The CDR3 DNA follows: TGTGCCAGCAGCTTAGCGGGACTGATAGCGGGAGGTGGCCGTACGCAGTATTTT. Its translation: CASSLAGLIAGGGRTQYF.

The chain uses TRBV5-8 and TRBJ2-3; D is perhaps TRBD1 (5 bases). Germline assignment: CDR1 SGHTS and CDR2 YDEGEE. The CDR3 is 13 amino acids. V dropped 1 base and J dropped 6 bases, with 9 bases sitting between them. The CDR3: CASSLQGSDTQYF. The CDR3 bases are TGTGCCAGCAGCTTGCAGGGCAGCGATACGCAGTATTTT. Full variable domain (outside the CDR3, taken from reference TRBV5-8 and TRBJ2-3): EAGVTQSPTHLIKTRGQQATLRCSPISGHTSVYWYQQALGLGLQFLLWYDEGEERNRGNFPPRFSGRQFPNYSSELNVNALELEDSALYLCASSLQGSDTQYFGPGTRLTVL.

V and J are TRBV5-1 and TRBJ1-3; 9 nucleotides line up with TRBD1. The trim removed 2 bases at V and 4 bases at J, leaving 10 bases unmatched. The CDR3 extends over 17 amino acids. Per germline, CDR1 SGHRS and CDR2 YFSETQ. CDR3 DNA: TGCGCCAGCAGCTTAAATGACAGGGGGGTTGGAGGAAACACCATATATTTT. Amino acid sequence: CASSLNDRGVGGNTIYF.

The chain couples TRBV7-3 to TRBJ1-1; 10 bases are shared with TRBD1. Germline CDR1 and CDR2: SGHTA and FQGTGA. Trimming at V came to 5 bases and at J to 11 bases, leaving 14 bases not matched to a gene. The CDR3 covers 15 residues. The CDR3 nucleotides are TGTGCCAGCAGCCCCCAACCGGGACAGGGGTTCGATGCTTTCTTT. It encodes CASSPQPGQGFDAFF.

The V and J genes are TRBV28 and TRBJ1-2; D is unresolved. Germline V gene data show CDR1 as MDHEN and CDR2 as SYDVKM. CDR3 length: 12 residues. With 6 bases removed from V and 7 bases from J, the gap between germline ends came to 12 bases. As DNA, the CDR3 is TGTGCCAGCAGGGACTTTATGGGTGGCTACACCTTC. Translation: CASRDFMGGYTF.